This TCR beta chain came from a study of T-cell reconstitution after alpha-beta-depleted transplantation in children. Notes on the study in general: Roughly two months post-transplant, alpha-beta T cells reportedly originated from several hundred graft clones that had expanded. Some patients' high day-60 TCRbeta diversity was attributed to recipient cells surviving conditioning. Newly produced T cells mostly accounted for T-cell counts and diversity one year post-transplant.

Only a few counts were recorded for this clonotype. Its antigen is currently unknown. Researchers prepared the TCRbeta library using unique molecular identifiers, the study reports. TCRdb re-called the PCR reads through MiXCR, storing one row per CDR3 protein. The table records about 540,000 distinct CDR3 sequences, 25% to 30% of them present only once. Sequenced here: PBMCs, sampled before TCRalphabeta/CD19-depleted stem cell transplant. The TCR comes from a boy under three years old with Wiskott-Aldrich syndrome, due to receive a stem cell transplant.

CDR3 sequence: CASRAGTSSYEQYF. The CDR3 DNA sequence: TGTGCCAGCAGGGCAGGGACTAGCTCCTACGAGCAGTACTTC. The J gene is TRBJ2-7, the V gene TRBV12-3 or TRBV12-4; 8 nucleotides align to TRBD2. V dropped 6 bases and J dropped 0; count of bases not matched to a gene: 4. The CDR3 sequence is 14 residues long.